These T cell receptor beta chains were read from a single sample in a study of blood T cells in healthy people across ages. TCRdb re-called the 5' RACE reads through MiXCR, storing one row per CDR3 protein. The sample shows 600,000 to 900,000 distinct CDR3 sequences, about a quarter of them seen only once. These data were also reused for a study on T cells of mothers and their children.

Sequencing was carried out using blood. The receptors shown here come from a boy aged 10-17 years in good health. Both conserved end residues are part of each CDR3. The order of the fields is V gene, J gene, clone size, D gene, CDR3 DNA, CDR3 protein. D genes are given only for firm matches. Rows may omit the clone size; those that give it use once, few, many or a size class.

TRBV30	TRBJ2-1	-	-	TGTGCCTGGAGTCCCAGTACCTACAATGAGCAGTTCTTC	CAWSPSTYNEQFF
TRBV4-1	TRBJ2-1	-	-	TGCGCCAGCAGCCATGGGCGCTCCTACAATGAGCAGTTCTTC	CASSHGRSYNEQFF
TRBV18	TRBJ2-7	-	TRBD2	TGTGCCAGCTCACCACAAGGACTAGCGCGCTACGAGCAGTACTTC	CASSPQGLARYEQYF
TRBV4-1	TRBJ2-5	few	TRBD2	TGCGCCAGCAGCCAAGATAGCGGGGGGATCCAAGAGACCCAGTACTTC	CASSQDSGGIQETQYF
TRBV7-3	TRBJ2-7	few	-	TGTGCCAGCAGCCTAACAGGAGACTACTACGAGCAGTACTTC	CASSLTGDYYEQYF
TRBV7-2	TRBJ1-1	-	TRBD1	TGTGCCAGCAGCTCCCGGGACAGGGCGAACACTGAGGCTTTCTTT	CASSSRDRANTEAFF
TRBV30	TRBJ2-1	-	TRBD1	TGTGCCTGGGGGGACCACAGGGGGCTAGGTAATGAGCAGTTCTTC	CAWGDHRGLGNEQFF
TRBV5-1	TRBJ2-7	-	TRBD1	TGCGCCAGCAGGTGGGGTCGGGACAGGGGGCACGAGCAGTACTTC	CASRWGRDRGHEQYF
TRBV7-8	TRBJ2-1	-	-	TGTGCCAGCACGAACCCAGACAGGTATCCCAATGAGCAGTTCTTC	CASTNPDRYPNEQFF
TRBV6-2/TRBV6-3	TRBJ1-1	-	-	TGTGCCAGCAGATCCCGCAGGGGAGCCACTGAAGCTTTCTTT	CASRSRRGATEAFF
TRBV5-4	TRBJ2-3	few	TRBD2	TGTGCCAGCAGCGGTCCGGGACTAGCGGGGGGGTCCACAGATACGCAGTATTTT	CASSGPGLAGGSTDTQYF
TRBV6-5	TRBJ2-7	-	TRBD1	TGTGCCAGCAGCCGGACAGGGATGGAGCAGTACTTC	CASSRTGMEQYF
TRBV10-2	TRBJ2-7	-	-	TGCGCCAGCAGCGGGACAGCGGGCGAGCAGTACTTC	CASSGTAGEQYF
TRBV9	TRBJ2-1	-	TRBD2	TGTGCCAGCAGCGGACTTTTAGCGGGGGCCTACAATGAGCAGTTCTTC	CASSGLLAGAYNEQFF
TRBV20-1	TRBJ2-1	few	-	TGCATCCCCCCCCTAGCGTACAATGAGCAGTTCTTC	CIPPLAYNEQFF
TRBV5-6	TRBJ2-7	-	-	TGTGCCAGCAGCAAGCCCCCGGAAGACTACGAGCAGTACTTC	CASSKPPEDYEQYF
TRBV6-5	TRBJ2-1	few	-	TGTGCCAGCAGCTCAGGGCTAGGTAACAATGAGCAGTTCTTC	CASSSGLGNNEQFF
TRBV5-1	TRBJ2-6	-	TRBD2	TGCGCCAGCAGCTTCTTCGGGGGGGCCGCTGGGGCCAACGTCCTGACTTTC	CASSFFGGAAGANVLTF
TRBV4-2	TRBJ1-5	-	-	TGTGCCAGCGGTCCGGCGGGCTATAGCAATCAGCCCCAGCATTTT	CASGPAGYSNQPQHF
TRBV4-1	TRBJ2-6	few	-	TGTGCCAGCAGCCCCCTGGTCGGGCCAGTGGGGCCCAACGTCCTGACTTTC	CASSPLVGPVGPNVLTF
TRBV7-9	TRBJ2-1	few	TRBD2	TGTGCCAGCAGCTCCCTATCGGGGGGGAGGAGGTATGAGCAGTTCTTC	CASSSLSGGRRYEQFF
TRBV15	TRBJ1-2	-	-	TGTGCCACCAGCTCCGGACTCGGCTATGGCTACACCTTC	CATSSGLGYGYTF
TRBV2	TRBJ2-5	-	TRBD2	TGTGCCAGCAGTCCCGAGCGGGGGGGGAGTTTGTTCCAGTACTTC	CASSPERGGSLFQYF
TRBV6-6	TRBJ2-7	-	-	TGTGCCAGCAAGACGGTTAACTCCTACGAGCAGTACTTC	CASKTVNSYEQYF
TRBV12-5	TRBJ2-1	few	-	TGTGCTAGTGGTTTTATTGTCCGCGGGGGACACGTTGAGCAGTTCTTC	CASGFIVRGGHVEQFF
TRBV7-7	TRBJ2-1	many	TRBD2	TGCGCCAGCAGCCCGGGACTAGCGGGGGGGAATGAGCAGTTCTTC	CASSPGLAGGNEQFF
TRBV2	TRBJ2-5	-	TRBD2	TGTGCCAGCAGTCGGACTAGACAAGAGACCCAGTCCTTC	CASSRTRQETQSF
TRBV6-5	TRBJ1-2	-	-	TGTGCCAGCAGTTCAGGGGCGAATCCGGCGTTCACTAACTATGGCCACACCTTC	CASSSGANPAFTNYGHTF
TRBV9	TRBJ2-7	-	-	TGTGCCAGCAGCAGTAGCGGTAGGACCTACGAGCAGTACTTC	CASSSSGRTYEQYF
TRBV3-1	TRBJ1-1	few	-	TGTGCTAGCAGCCAAGAATGGGGAGTGGGGGCCACTGAAGCTTTCTTT	CASSQEWGVGATEAFF
TRBV24-1	TRBJ2-1	-	-	TGTGCCACCAGTGACCCCAGTGAGCAGTTCTTC	CATSDPSEQFF
TRBV20-1	TRBJ2-1	-	-	TGCAGTGCTAGGCGGGAATACTATGAGCAGTTCTTC	CSARREYYEQFF
TRBV6-5	TRBJ2-5	few	TRBD2	TGTGCCAGCAGTTACTCGAGGCTCAGTCTAGCGGGGGAAGAGACCCAGTACTTC	CASSYSRLSLAGEETQYF
TRBV10-3	TRBJ2-7	-	TRBD1	TGTGCCATCAGTGAGGGACAGGCCGACTCCTACGAGCAGTACTTC	CAISEGQADSYEQYF
TRBV28	TRBJ2-4	-	-	TGTGCCAGCAGTTTAAACTACTTTGGGACCAAAAACATTCAGTACTTC	CASSLNYFGTKNIQYF
TRBV11-2	TRBJ2-2	-	TRBD1	TGTGCCAGCAGCTTAGGGACAGGTCGATCCGGGGAGCTGTTTTTT	CASSLGTGRSGELFF
TRBV7-9	TRBJ1-1	few	-	TGTGCCAGCAGCCGAGGGCAGGAGGGAGAAGCTTTCTTT	CASSRGQEGEAFF
TRBV12-3/TRBV12-4	TRBJ2-6	-	-	TGTGCCAGCAGTCCGATGCGTTGGATCTTGGGGGCCAACGTCCTGACTTTC	CASSPMRWILGANVLTF
TRBV27	TRBJ2-5	-	-	TGTGCCAGCAGTTTAAGGGCAGGGGCTCGAGGGACCCAGTACTTC	CASSLRAGARGTQYF
TRBV4-1	TRBJ2-2	few	-	TGCGCCAGCAGCCAGCGAGGGTCGACCGGGGAGCTGTTTTTT	CASSQRGSTGELFF
TRBV4-2	TRBJ2-1	-	TRBD2	TGTGCCAGCAGCCTTCAGCGGCCTGGTGCGGGGGGGCCGGGCAATGAGCAGTTCTTC	CASSLQRPGAGGPGNEQFF
TRBV5-1	TRBJ2-7	few	-	TGCGCCAGCAGCTTGGAGATGGGATCCGACGAGCAGTACTTC	CASSLEMGSDEQYF
TRBV19	TRBJ2-7	-	TRBD1	TGTGCCACCAAACCGCCCGGGACAGGGATCAACTACGAGCAGTACTTC	CATKPPGTGINYEQYF
TRBV2	TRBJ1-2	-	-	TGTGCCAGCAGTGAGAGTCAGGGTGGATATGGCTACACCTTC	CASSESQGGYGYTF
TRBV7-2	TRBJ2-7	-	-	TGTGCCAGCAGCCCAGGCGTGGCTCGCCAAAGTAACGAGCAGTACTTC	CASSPGVARQSNEQYF
TRBV2	TRBJ2-3	-	TRBD2	TGTGCCGGCAGACTGACTAGCGGGGGACACACAGATACGCAGTATTTT	CAGRLTSGGHTDTQYF
TRBV14	TRBJ2-1	few	TRBD2	TGTGCCAGCAGCCAGATGCTAGCGGGGGGCCTATCCTACAATGAGCAGTTCTTC	CASSQMLAGGLSYNEQFF
TRBV7-9	TRBJ2-1	-	-	TGTGCCAGCAGCTTAGCGGTCTCCTACAATGAGCAGTTCTTC	CASSLAVSYNEQFF
TRBV7-2	TRBJ1-2	-	TRBD1	TGTGCCAGCAGCCCCCGCACGGGACAGGACCCAAGGGGCACCTTC	CASSPRTGQDPRGTF
TRBV12-3/TRBV12-4	TRBJ2-3	-	-	TGTGCCAGCAGTCTAAAACAGGGGGGGGCAGATACGCAGTATTTT	CASSLKQGGADTQYF